This TCR beta chain was documented in a study of beta chain features in type 1 diabetes. Study-wide results and limits: Across patients, naive, central memory and Treg TCRB repertoires exhibited apparently greater similarity than was observed across healthy donors.

As regards this clone: Its target is not known.

The study reverse transcribed the entire isolated RNA, so it sequenced expressed TCRB transcripts. Profiled with immunoSEQ multiplex PCR; TCRdb holds only in-frame clones, not every one. The sample records hundreds of thousands of clones, around 15% being singletons. This clonotype was obtained from a man aged 18 to 29 in good health. Sequenced material: naive CD4+ T cells from blood.

The CDR3 loop is CASSASGVGYNEQFF. DNA for the CDR3: TGTGCCAGCAGCGCTAGCGGGGTGGGGTACAATGAGCAGTTCTTC. The chain has TRBV9 and TRBJ2-1; 9 nucleotides line up with TRBD2. Germline V gene data show CDR1 as SGDLS and CDR2 as YYNGEE. The length of the CDR3 is 15 residues. Germline trimming cut 3 bases from V and 4 bases from J; bases unmatched to any gene: 5.